The 24 T cell receptor beta chains reported below all come from one sample, sequenced in a study of blood T cell repertoires in COVID-19. TCRdb's copy holds only in-frame clones and misses some; the assay was immunoSEQ multiplex PCR. The profile shows hundreds of thousands of clones, about four fifths of them singletons. Sequenced sample: peripheral blood. All receptors derive from a woman aged 40-49 years with active or convalescent COVID-19.

This sequence joins TRBV19 and TRBJ1-1, with D possibly being TRBD1 (6 bases). The germline CDR1 and CDR2 sequences are LNHDA and SQIVND (reference sequence). The CDR3 runs to 13 residues. The CDR3 DNA sequence: TGTACCAACCCACCGGGGGGCCTCACTGAAGCTTTCTTT. Protein: CTNPPGGLTEAFF.

Worth noting for this clone: The same CDR3 can be traced to other DNA sequences in this sample. The chain combines TRBV11-3 with TRBJ1-2; perhaps TRBD1 as D (6 bases). V dropped 3 bases and J dropped 5 bases, with 13 bases sitting between them. This CDR3 has 14 residues. Germline V gene data show CDR1 as SGHNT and CDR2 as YENEEA. CDR3 sequence: CASSLGGQGYGYTF. As DNA, the CDR3 is TGTGCCAGCAGCTTGGGGGGGCAGGGGTATGGCTACACCTTC.

This clone was found once. The chain links TRBV7-9 to TRBJ1-5; D gene uncertain. The CDR3 consists of 13 residues. Germline assignment: CDR1 SEHNR and CDR2 FQNEAQ (reference sequence). V was cut by 5 bases and J by 1 base, with 6 bases left in between. In nucleotides, the CDR3 is TGTGCCAGCAGCGCGGGAAGCAATCAGCCCCAGCATTTT. This translates into CASSAGSNQPQHF. The complete variable domain, with remaining parts taken from reference TRBV7-9 and TRBJ1-5, reads DTGVSQNPRHKITKRGQNVTFRCDPISEHNRLYWYRQTLGQGPEFLTYFQNEAQLEKSRLLSDRFSAERPKGSFSTLEIQRTEQGDSAMYLCASSAGSNQPQHFGDGTRLSIL.

V and J are TRBV29-1 and TRBJ2-7; D ambiguous. Germline V gene sequence: CDR1 SQVTM, CDR2 ANQGSEA. The length of the CDR3 is 14 residues. Trimming took 4 bases from V and 3 from J, leaving 16 bases between them. CDR3 loop: CSVAHRQAGYEQYF. The DNA for the CDR3 is TGCAGCGTTGCGCATCGGCAGGCTGGCTACGAGCAGTACTTC.

The chain links TRBV13 to TRBJ2-3, with 7 nucleotides matching TRBD1. The CDR3 covers 14 residues. Germline CDR1 reads PRHDT; CDR2 reads FYEKMQ (reference sequence). V shed 3 bases and J 1 base; nucleotides not matched to a gene: 1. The CDR3 DNA reads as TGTGCCAGCAGCTTCGGGACAGGCACAGATACGCAGTATTTT. Protein product: CASSFGTGTDTQYF.

The rearrangement joins TRBV18 to TRBJ2-7, with 7 bases identical to TRBD1. The junction had 6 bases not matched to a gene; V was cut back by 6 bases and J by 1 base. The germline V gene encodes CDR1 KGHSH and CDR2 LQKENI. This CDR3 is built from 14 residues. CDR3 DNA: TGTGCCAGCTCCGCCGGGACAGCGTCCTACGAGCAGTACTTC. Its protein product is CASSAGTASYEQYF.

The chain couples TRBV6-5 to TRBJ1-4; the D is unclear. V shed 5 bases and J shed 0 bases, with 7 bases lying between them. The CDR3 length is 14 residues. Germline lookup yields CDR1 MNHEY and CDR2 SVGAGI. The CDR3 DNA reads TGTGCCAGCAGTACAGACGCAACTAATGAAAAACTGTTTTTT. This translates into CASSTDATNEKLFF.

The J gene is TRBJ1-1, the V gene TRBV4-1, with 8 bases identical to TRBD1. The germline gives CDR1 MGHRA, CDR2 YSYEKL. The CDR3 runs 15 residues. V trimming: 5 bases; J trimming: 4 bases; junction bases outside the gene matches: 9. The CDR3 sequence: CASSYSPGQATEAFF. The CDR3 nucleotides are TGCGCCAGCAGCTATTCCCCGGGACAGGCCACTGAAGCTTTCTTT.

This chain connects TRBV7-2 to TRBJ1-4; D call uncertain. The CDR3 runs 15 residues. CDR1 and CDR2 (germline): SGHTA, FQGNSA. V was trimmed by 2 bases and J by 5 bases, leaving 12 bases between them. Here the CDR3 reads CASSLRPRRNEKLFF. CDR3 nucleotide sequence: TGTGCCAGCAGCTTAAGACCCCGGCGGAATGAAAAACTGTTTTTT.

This clone was detected once. The chain couples TRBV19 to TRBJ1-2; the match to TRBD1 covers 9 bases. Looked up from germline, CDR1 is LNHDA and CDR2 is SQIVND (reference sequence). This CDR3 contains 15 residues. V lost 5 bases, J lost 3 bases, and 7 bases stayed unmatched. CDR3 nucleotide sequence: TGTGCCAGTAGTCTCCGAAGGGACAGGGACTATGGCTACACCTTC. It is translated as CASSLRRDRDYGYTF.

The genes are TRBV4-3 and TRBJ2-3; 9 bases map to TRBD2. Germline assignment: CDR1 LGHNA and CDR2 YSLEER. CDR3 length: 14 residues. V trimming: 4 bases; J trimming: 6 bases; junction bases outside the gene matches: 5. CDR3 region: CASSRWTSADTQYF. DNA of the CDR3: TGCGCCAGCAGCCGGTGGACTAGCGCGGATACGCAGTATTTT.

In DNA, the CDR3 is TGTGCCAGCAGCTTCATACAGGGACCGGACACTGAAGCTTTCTTT. Translating it yields CASSFIQGPDTEAFF. This chain uses TRBV7-9 with TRBJ1-1; the D gene is possibly TRBD1 (6 bases). This CDR3 is 15 amino acids long. Trimming took 3 bases from V and 3 from J, leaving 14 bases between them. Per germline, CDR1 SEHNR and CDR2 FQNEAQ (reference sequence).

As regards this clone: The sample holds other DNA sequences that translate to the same CDR3. The chain combines TRBV27 with TRBJ2-3, with D tentatively TRBD1 (5 bases). V gave up 2 bases and J gave up 1 base, with 10 bases separating them. Germline values: CDR1 MNHEY, CDR2 SMNVEV (reference sequence). The length of the CDR3 is 15 residues. In DNA, the CDR3 is TGTGCCAGCAGTTTAAGTCAGGGTGGCACAGATACGCAGTATTTT. Its protein is CASSLSQGGTDTQYF.

The chain joins TRBV11-2 to TRBJ1-1, with TRBD1 identical over 11 bases. V lost 4 bases, J lost 5 bases, and 3 bases stayed unmatched. The CDR3 has 14 amino acids. Germline CDR1 reads SGHAT; CDR2 reads FQNNGV. CDR3 DNA: TGTGCCAGCAGCTGGGGACAGGGGGATACTGAAGCTTTCTTT. Amino acids: CASSWGQGDTEAFF.

The chain links TRBV7-9 to TRBJ1-2; 7 bases align to TRBD1. The junction had 5 bases not matched to a gene; V was cut back by 0 bases and J by 4 bases. The CDR3 spans 15 residues. CDR1 is SEHNR, CDR2 FQNEAQ, per germline (reference sequence). CDR3 residues: CASSLAGGGSYGYTF. In DNA form, the CDR3 reads TGTGCCAGCAGCTTAGCAGGGGGCGGTTCCTATGGCTACACCTTC.

This clone appeared once. V usage is TRBV2 and J usage is TRBJ1-1; a weak D match, TRBD1 (5 bases). Germline V gives CDR1 SNHLY, CDR2 FYNNEI. CDR3 length: 13 amino acids. Deletions cut 3 bases from V and 1 base from J, with 6 bases between. The CDR3 protein is CASSDDRNTEAFF. In DNA, the CDR3 is TGTGCCAGCAGTGATGACAGGAACACTGAAGCTTTCTTT.

The chain links TRBV5-6 to TRBJ2-1, with D maybe TRBD2 (5 bases). With 0 bases removed from V and 8 bases from J, the gap between germline ends came to 18 bases. The germline V gene encodes CDR1 SGHDT and CDR2 YYEEEE. This CDR3 spans 16 amino acids. The CDR3 bases are TGTGCCAGCAGCTTGGTCGGCGGGTTCCTCGGGGATGAGCAGTTCTTC. It specifies CASSLVGGFLGDEQFF. Filled out from reference TRBV5-6 and TRBJ2-1, the complete variable domain reads DAGVTQSPTHLIKTRGQQVTLRCSPKSGHDTVSWYQQALGQGPQFIFQYYEEEERQRGNFPDRFSGHQFPNYSSELNVNALLLGDSALYLCASSLVGGFLGDEQFFGPGTRLTVL.

The rearrangement joins TRBV12-3 or TRBV12-4 to TRBJ1-1; possible D gene TRBD1, 5 bases. The CDR3 has 11 residues. The V end lost 5 bases, the J end lost 6 bases, and 7 bases lay between the germline ends. CDR3 nucleotides: TGTGCCAGCAGTAGGACACCTGAAGCTTTCTTT. It is translated as CASSRTPEAFF.

The chain employs TRBV6-5 and TRBJ2-7; D may be TRBD1 (6 bases). CDR1 is MNHEY and CDR2 is SVGAGI in the germline V gene. The CDR3 loop spans 13 amino acids. Trimming took off 6 bases at V and 2 bases at J, with 11 bases between the two ends. This chain's CDR3 is CASSPRQAYEQYF. CDR3 bases: TGTGCCAGCAGCCCGCGACAGGCCTACGAGCAGTACTTC.

In this sample, this clone turned up once. The J gene is TRBJ1-1, the V gene TRBV6-5, with unresolved D. CDR1 and CDR2 from the germline V gene are MNHEY and SVGAGI. The length of the CDR3 is 16 residues. V was cut by 3 bases and J by 0 bases, with 14 bases left in between. The CDR3 DNA reads as TGTGCCAGCAGTTATGAGACACCCAATATGAACACTGAAGCTTTCTTT. Translating it yields CASSYETPNMNTEAFF.

V is TRBV11-2 and J is TRBJ2-1; 10 bases map to TRBD1. The CDR3 is 15 residues long. Germline loops: CDR1 SGHAT, CDR2 FQNNGV. The V and J ends lost 4 bases and 10 bases, in that order; junction bases with no gene match: 10. As DNA, the CDR3 is TGTGCCAGCAGCTCGCCCCGGGACAGGGGCAGGGAGCAGTTCTTC. Translation: CASSSPRDRGREQFF.

CDR3 residues: CASKGQMNTEAFF. The CDR3 bases are TGTGCCAGCAAGGGACAGATGAACACTGAAGCTTTCTTT. The V call is TRBV18, the J call TRBJ1-1, with TRBD1 matching over 7 bases. CDR1 KGHSH and CDR2 LQKENI come from the germline V gene. Trimming removed 8 bases from V and 0 bases from J; junction bases left unmatched: 3. The CDR3 loop spans 13 amino acids. Looking up the rest from reference TRBV18 and TRBJ1-1 gives the full variable domain: NAGVMQNPRHLVRRRGQEARLRCSPMKGHSHVYWYRQLPEEGLKFMVYLQKENIIDESGMPKERFSAEFPKEGPSILRIQQVVRGDSAAYFCASKGQMNTEAFFGQGTRLTVV.

The chain uses TRBV4-3 and TRBJ2-7; D might be TRBD1 (6 bases). V lost 0 bases and J 7 bases, leaving 16 bases between the germline ends. Germline CDR1 LGHNA, CDR2 YSLEER. The CDR3 consists of 15 residues. The CDR3 is CASSQDQGTGQEQYF. The CDR3 coding sequence is TGCGCCAGCAGCCAAGATCAGGGGACGGGTCAGGAGCAGTACTTC.

In DNA form, the CDR3 reads TGTGCCAGCAGCCAGACAGGGGGCCGCGGTAGGTATGGCTACACCTTC. Residues: CASSQTGGRGRYGYTF. The chain couples TRBV3-1 (or the pseudogene TRBV3-2) to TRBJ1-2; 10 bases map to TRBD1. With V trimmed by 3 bases and J by 5 bases, 9 bases remained unmatched. The CDR3 runs to 16 residues. Germline lookup yields CDR1 LGHDT and CDR2 YNNKEL (reference sequence).